This T cell receptor (beta chain) comes out of a study of beta chain features in type 1 diabetes (dated by TCRdb to 2016 to 2018). Background on the whole study: No differences in mean age, gender distribution, total cell number or subset yield were found between patients and healthy donors. The study compared TCRB repertoires of sorted circulating CD4+ T cell subsets between recently diagnosed type 1 diabetes patients and matched healthy donors. A total of around 110,000,000 sorted cells were examined across all samples, and RNA yield correlated strongly with the number of cells per subset. Whereas all 28 donors provided naive and central memory subsets, regulatory and stem cell-like memory subsets were isolated from just 8 patients and about eight healthy donors.

Each donor gave one peripheral blood draw, about 110 mL on average, collected into heparinised tubes. A BD FACSAria II and a panel including CD45RO, CCR7, CD25, CD127, CD95 and CD27 were used to sort naive, central memory, regulatory and stem cell-like memory CD4+ T cells. Purity was above 95% for every sorted population. Right away, PBMCs were isolated by Lymphoprep density gradient centrifugation and were stained directly, with no culture step. So that batch effects would be minimized, each experiment stained and sorted samples in pairs, pairing one healthy donor with one patient. Study-wide conclusions, independent of this receptor: Naive, central memory and regulatory TCRB repertoires appeared to be more similar among patients than among healthy donors. Sequencing cDNA rather than genomic DNA could over-represent highly expressing activated cells, although activation and CD3 levels did not differ between groups. PCR might favor shorter templates, but patient and control samples were amplified and corrected together, so any skew would affect both groups equally. Only small numbers of individuals were included in the HLA sub-analyses, which left unresolved whether HLA type had any influence on TCRB rearrangement. Patients with type 1 diabetes made fewer insertions and deleted more nucleotides at VDJ recombination sites, implying thymic rearrangement abnormalities. Type 1 diabetes patients showed a moderate but significant shortening of TCRB CDR3 length in all four CD4+ subsets.

The High Capacity cDNA Reverse Transcription Kit was used to reverse transcribe all of the isolated RNA, meaning that expressed TCRB transcripts were what got sequenced. Deep immunoSEQ sequencing was applied to naive, central memory and regulatory T cell samples, giving an average of around 4 million total reads per sample. After sorted cells were lysed in RLT buffer, RNA was extracted with DNase-treated RNeasy Micro or Mini kits, with the choice depending on cell number. Each cell subset was processed separately to prevent cross-contamination, with patient and healthy donor samples processed together. The immunoSEQ multiplex PCR was used to amplify TCRB sequences from cDNA, generating 87-bp fragments that spanned the CDR3 region. Amplicons were sequenced on the Illumina HiSeq platform. On the authors' methods: Synthetic template baselines were used to correct PCR bias computationally, reads within Hamming distance 2 were collapsed, and singletons that could not be merged were discarded. Reads were aligned against IMGT to assign V, D and J genes, CDR3 length and insertions or deletions at six rearrangement sites. Within each subset, clonotype counts were normalized to the number of sorted cells before true diversity and Gini coefficients were calculated with the tcR R package. The overlap coefficient, calculated on TCRB nucleotide sequences, was used to quantify repertoire sharing. As a proxy for the pre-selection repertoire, out-of-frame TCRB sequences from naive cells were analyzed. TCRdb took this table from immuneACCESS and kept in-frame rearrangements with V and J called. Such tables lack part of the clones; where checked against another copy, unresolved V genes explain under half of the gap, and the rest is unexplained. The V and J calls and clone size are taken from that table; D and trimming were inferred from the DNA. This sample is represented by under 450,000 clones; about 14% of them were singletons. Approximately 0.019% of the sample comes from the top ten.

Of note for this clone: Its specific antigen is unknown. One base away there is no much larger clone; base qualities are not given.

The CDR3 runs 12 residues from the cysteine to the phenylalanine. Only the CDR3 portion is preserved as DNA: 36 bases, with reading frame beginning at the first base. V loses 6 bases at its end and J loses 8 bases; junction bases beyond the gene matches: 4. Via the germline V gene, CDR1 is SQVTM and CDR2 ANQGSEA. This clonotype was sampled from a woman aged 18-35 years in good health. Input material: naive CD4+ T cells from blood. Per the publication, the cell subset or site label means: true naive CD4+ T cells. The rearrangement combines TRBV29-1 with TRBJ1-4; 9 junctional bases match TRBD1. CDR3 loop: CSVGQGQEKLFF. The nucleotide sequence reads as follows: TGCAGCGTGGGACAGGGCCAGGAAAAACTGTTTTTT.